Listed below are T cell receptor beta chains from one sample, sequenced in a study of cytomegalovirus exposure and HLA in healthy donors. Measured with immunoSEQ multiplex PCR; TCRdb has only the in-frame clones, and not every one. This table holds around 200,000 clones, roughly 80% found once. The sequenced material came from PBMCs. The receptors here all came from a girl between 2 and 10 years old in good health and CMV-seronegative. Each CDR3 is given with its conserved first and last residue. Each record gives: J gene, V gene, clone size, D gene, CDR3 DNA, CDR3 protein. The D gene is left open where the match is weak. Not every row has a clone size; where given, it reads once, few, many or a size class.

>TRBJ1-1|TRBV30|-|-
TGTGCCTGGAGTGGCGGTGACACTGAAGCTTTCTTT
CAWSGGDTEAFF
>TRBJ1-3|TRBV6-5|-|-
TGTGCCAGCACTTCCCGCTCTGGAAACACCATATATTTT
CASTSRSGNTIYF
>TRBJ1-3|TRBV19|-|-
TGTGCCAGTACCGCCGCCCTACGCCTAAGCTCTGGAAACACCATATATTTT
CASTAALRLSSGNTIYF
>TRBJ2-6|TRBV25-1|-|TRBD2
TGTGCCAGCAGACCAGGACGGGAGGGTTTCTCTGGGGCCAACGTCCTGACTTTC
CASRPGREGFSGANVLTF
>TRBJ2-5|TRBV7-2|-|TRBD2
TGTGCCAGCAGCCGGACTAGCGGGGTCCAAGAGACCCAGTACTTC
CASSRTSGVQETQYF
>TRBJ1-1|TRBV9|-|TRBD1
TGTGCCAGCAGCTCCCATTTACAGGGGGCGAACACTGAAGCTTTCTTT
CASSSHLQGANTEAFF
>TRBJ2-2|TRBV9|few|-
TGTGCCAGCAGCGATCAGGGCGCAAACACCGGGGAGCTGTTTTTT
CASSDQGANTGELFF
>TRBJ2-7|TRBV23-1|-|-
TGCGCCGTAAAAAGACAGGACTACGAGCAGTACTTC
CAVKRQDYEQYF
>TRBJ1-1|TRBV7-9|-|-
TGTGCCAGCAGCTCCTCTCGAGGGAGAAAGAACACTGAAGCTTTCTTT
CASSSSRGRKNTEAFF
>TRBJ2-2|TRBV5-4|once|-
TGTGCCAGCAGCTGGACTGTTGTTCCGAACACCGGGGAGCTGTTTTTT
CASSWTVVPNTGELFF
>TRBJ2-6|TRBV6-7|-|-
TGTGCCAGCAGTTACCACAGGGAAAATGGGGCCAACGTCCTGACTTTC
CASSYHRENGANVLTF